This T cell receptor beta chain was retrieved from a study of T cell responses to AZD1222 COVID-19 vaccine. Looked up from germline, CDR1 is SGDLS and CDR2 is YYNGEE. With 3 bases removed from V and 7 bases from J, the gap between germline ends came to 13 bases. This CDR3 has 13 amino acids. In regard to this clone: The target antigen is unknown.

Study-level findings and limits: Vaccine-associated CD4 TCRs spanned spike, dominant at 160-218 and 743-854. Repertoires in all cases were sampled only once the peak T cell response had passed. The sample set comprised mostly white British donors with more females, and clonal diversity was possibly underestimated. Only a handful of AZD1222 recipients were seropositive at baseline.

Produced via immunoSEQ multiplex PCR; TCRdb's table is partial and in-frame only. The sample consists of fewer than 55,000 clones, more than 60% of them appearing once. The rearrangement links TRBV9 to TRBJ1-2; D may be TRBD1 (5 bases). The TCR sequence derives from an adult in good health. The material sequenced was peripheral blood, taken on day 0 of MenACWY control vaccination. Written as DNA, the CDR3 is TGTGCCAGCAGCGGAGAGGGGCGGGCTGGCTACACCTTC. Residues: CASSGEGRAGYTF. Looking up the rest from reference TRBV9 and TRBJ1-2 gives the full variable domain: DSGVTQTPKHLITATGQRVTLRCSPRSGDLSVYWYQQSLDQGLQFLIQYYNGEERAKGNILERFSAQQFPDLHSELNLSSLELGDSALYFCASSGEGRAGYTFGSGTRLTVV.